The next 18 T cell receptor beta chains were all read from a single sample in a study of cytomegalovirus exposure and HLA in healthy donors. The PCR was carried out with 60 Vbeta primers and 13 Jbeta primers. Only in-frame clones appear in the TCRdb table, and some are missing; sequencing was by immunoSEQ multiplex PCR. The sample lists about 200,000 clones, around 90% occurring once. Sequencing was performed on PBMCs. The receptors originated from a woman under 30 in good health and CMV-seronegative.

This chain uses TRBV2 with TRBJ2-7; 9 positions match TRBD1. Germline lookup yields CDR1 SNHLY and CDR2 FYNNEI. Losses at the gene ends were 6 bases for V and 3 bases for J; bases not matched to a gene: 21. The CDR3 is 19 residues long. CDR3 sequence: CASSGPPGTGNHQGYEQYF. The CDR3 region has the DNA TGTGCCAGCAGCGGGCCGCCCGGGACAGGGAACCACCAGGGCTACGAGCAGTACTTC.

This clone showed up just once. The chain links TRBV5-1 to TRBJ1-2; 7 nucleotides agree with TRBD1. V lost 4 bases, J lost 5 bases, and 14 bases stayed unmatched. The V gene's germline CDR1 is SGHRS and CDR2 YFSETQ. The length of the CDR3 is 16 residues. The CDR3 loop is CASSALQGISGYGYTF. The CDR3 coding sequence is TGCGCCAGCAGCGCCCTACAGGGGATTTCTGGATATGGCTACACCTTC.

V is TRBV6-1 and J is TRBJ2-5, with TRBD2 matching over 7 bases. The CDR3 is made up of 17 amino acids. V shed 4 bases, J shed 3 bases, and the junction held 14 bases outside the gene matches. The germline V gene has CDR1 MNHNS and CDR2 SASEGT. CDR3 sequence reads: CASSGPAGNTWEETQYF. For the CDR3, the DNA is TGTGCCAGCAGTGGGCCAGCGGGAAATACATGGGAAGAGACCCAGTACTTC.

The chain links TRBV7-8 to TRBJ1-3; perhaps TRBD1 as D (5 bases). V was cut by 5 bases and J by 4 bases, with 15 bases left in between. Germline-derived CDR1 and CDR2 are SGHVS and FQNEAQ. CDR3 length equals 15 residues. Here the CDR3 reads CASSPRPGHGNTIYF. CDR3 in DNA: TGTGCCAGCAGCCCCCGCCCAGGGCACGGAAACACCATATATTTT.

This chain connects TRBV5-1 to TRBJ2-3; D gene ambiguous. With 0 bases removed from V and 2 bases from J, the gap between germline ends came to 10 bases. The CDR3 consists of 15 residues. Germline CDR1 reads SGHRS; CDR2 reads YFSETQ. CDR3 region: CASSLGILITDTQYF. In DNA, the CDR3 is TGCGCCAGCAGCTTGGGTATCCTAATCACAGATACGCAGTATTTT. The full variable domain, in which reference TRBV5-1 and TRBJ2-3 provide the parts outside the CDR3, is KAGVTQTPRYLIKTRGQQVTLSCSPISGHRSVSWYQQTPGQGLQFLFEYFSETQRNKGNFPGRFSGRQFSNSRSEMNVSTLELGDSALYLCASSLGILITDTQYFGPGTRLTVL.

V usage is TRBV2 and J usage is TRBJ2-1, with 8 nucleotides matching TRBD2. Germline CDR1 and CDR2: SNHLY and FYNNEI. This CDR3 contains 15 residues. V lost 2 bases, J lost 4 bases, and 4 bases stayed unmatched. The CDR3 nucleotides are TGTGCCAGCAGTGAAAACGGGAGGGGGTACAATGAGCAGTTCTTC. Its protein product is CASSENGRGYNEQFF.

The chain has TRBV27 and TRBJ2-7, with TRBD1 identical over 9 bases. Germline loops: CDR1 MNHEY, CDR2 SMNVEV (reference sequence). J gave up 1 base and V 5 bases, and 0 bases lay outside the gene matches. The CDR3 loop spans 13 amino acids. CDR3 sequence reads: CASSGQGSYEQYF. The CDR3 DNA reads TGTGCCAGCAGTGGACAGGGGTCCTACGAGCAGTACTTC.

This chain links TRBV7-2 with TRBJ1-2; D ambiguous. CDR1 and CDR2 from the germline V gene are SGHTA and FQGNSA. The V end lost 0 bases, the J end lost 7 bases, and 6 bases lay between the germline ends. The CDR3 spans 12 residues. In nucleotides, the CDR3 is TGTGCCAGCAGCTTAGCCCGGGGTGGCTACACCTTC. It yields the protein CASSLARGGYTF.

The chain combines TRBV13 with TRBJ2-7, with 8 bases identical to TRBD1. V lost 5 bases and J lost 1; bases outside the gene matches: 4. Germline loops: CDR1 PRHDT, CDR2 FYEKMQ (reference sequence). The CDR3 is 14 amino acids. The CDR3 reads CASSPRDRSYEQYF. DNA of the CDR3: TGTGCCAGCAGCCCAAGGGACAGGTCCTACGAGCAGTACTTC.

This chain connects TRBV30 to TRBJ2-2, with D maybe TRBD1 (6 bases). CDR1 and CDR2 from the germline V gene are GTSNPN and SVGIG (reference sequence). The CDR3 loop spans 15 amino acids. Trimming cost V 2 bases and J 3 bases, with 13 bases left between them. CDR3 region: CAWSQGRLDTGELFF. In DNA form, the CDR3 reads TGTGCCTGGAGTCAGGGGCGGTTGGACACCGGGGAGCTGTTTTTT.

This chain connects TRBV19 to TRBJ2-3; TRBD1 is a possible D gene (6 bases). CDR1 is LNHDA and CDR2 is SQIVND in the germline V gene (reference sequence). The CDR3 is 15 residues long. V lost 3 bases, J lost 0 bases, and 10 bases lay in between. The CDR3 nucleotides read TGTGCCAGTAGTATGGGGACACCTAGCACAGATACGCAGTATTTT. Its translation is CASSMGTPSTDTQYF.

CDR3 protein: CASRPTGRNGYTF. CDR3 bases: TGTGCCAGCAGACCGACAGGGAGGAATGGCTACACCTTC. V usage is TRBV28 and J usage is TRBJ1-2; 7 bases are shared with TRBD1. There are 13 residues in the CDR3. Trimming cost V 6 bases and J 6 bases; bases outside gene matches: 7. CDR1 MDHEN and CDR2 SYDVKM come from the germline V gene.

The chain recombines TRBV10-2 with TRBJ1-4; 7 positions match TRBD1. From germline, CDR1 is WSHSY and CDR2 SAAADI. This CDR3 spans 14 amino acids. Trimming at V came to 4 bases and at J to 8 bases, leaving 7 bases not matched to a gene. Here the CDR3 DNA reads TGCGCCAGCAGTGCCCGGGACAGAAGGGAAAAACTGTTTTTT. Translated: CASSARDRREKLFF.

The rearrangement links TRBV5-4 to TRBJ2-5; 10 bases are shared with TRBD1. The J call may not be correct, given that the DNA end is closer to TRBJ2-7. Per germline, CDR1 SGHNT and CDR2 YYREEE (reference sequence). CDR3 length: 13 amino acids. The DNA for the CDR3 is TGTGCCAGCAGTCGGGACAGGGGCCACGAGCAGTACTTC. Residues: CASSRDRGHEQYF.

CDR3 loop: CASSPQYSPSYGYTF. CDR3 coding DNA: TGTGCCAGCAGCCCGCAATACAGCCCGTCCTATGGCTACACCTTC. The gene calls are TRBV7-3 and TRBJ1-2; D is unresolved. CDR1 and CDR2 from the germline V gene are SGHTA and FQGTGA. V dropped 5 bases and J dropped 4 bases, with 17 bases sitting between them. The CDR3 is 15 residues long.

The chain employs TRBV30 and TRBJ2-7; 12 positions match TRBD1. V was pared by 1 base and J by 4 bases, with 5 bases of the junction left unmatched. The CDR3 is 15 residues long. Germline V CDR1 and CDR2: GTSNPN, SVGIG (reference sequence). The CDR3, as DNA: TGTGCCTGGAGTGAGGGGACAGGGGGCGTGTACGAGCAGTACTTC. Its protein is CAWSEGTGGVYEQYF.

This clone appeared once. CDR3 sequence (DNA): TGTGCTAGTGGTTTGGAAGGGGGACGGTCTGGAAACACCATATATTTT. This sequence encodes CASGLEGGRSGNTIYF. The chain is built from TRBV12-5 and TRBJ1-3, with D possibly being TRBD1 (6 bases). Germline lookup yields CDR1 LGHNT and CDR2 FRNRAP. This CDR3 region has 16 residues. V lost 1 base and J lost 1, with 11 bases in between.

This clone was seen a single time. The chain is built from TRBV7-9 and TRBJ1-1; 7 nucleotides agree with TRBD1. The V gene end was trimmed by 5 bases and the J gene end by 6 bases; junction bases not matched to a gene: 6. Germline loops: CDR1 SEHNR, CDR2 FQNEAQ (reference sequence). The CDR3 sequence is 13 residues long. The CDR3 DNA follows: TGTGCCAGCAGCGTAGACAGGGTGGCTGAAGCTTTCTTT. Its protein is CASSVDRVAEAFF.